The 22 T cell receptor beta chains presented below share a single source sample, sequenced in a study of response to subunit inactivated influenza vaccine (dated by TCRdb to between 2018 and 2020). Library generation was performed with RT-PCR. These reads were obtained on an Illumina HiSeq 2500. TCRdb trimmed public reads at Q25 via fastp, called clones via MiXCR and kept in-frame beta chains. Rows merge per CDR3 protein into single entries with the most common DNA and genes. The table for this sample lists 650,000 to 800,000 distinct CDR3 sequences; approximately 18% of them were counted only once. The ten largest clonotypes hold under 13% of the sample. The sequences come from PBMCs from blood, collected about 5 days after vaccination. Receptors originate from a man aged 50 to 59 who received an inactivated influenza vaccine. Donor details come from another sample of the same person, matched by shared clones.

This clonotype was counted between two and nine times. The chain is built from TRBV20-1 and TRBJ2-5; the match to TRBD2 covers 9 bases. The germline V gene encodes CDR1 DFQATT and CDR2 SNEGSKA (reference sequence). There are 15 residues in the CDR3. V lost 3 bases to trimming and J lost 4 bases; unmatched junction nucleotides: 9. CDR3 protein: CSASSLAGQVETQYF. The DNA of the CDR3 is TGCAGTGCTAGTTCCCTAGCGGGGCAGGTAGAGACCCAGTACTTC.

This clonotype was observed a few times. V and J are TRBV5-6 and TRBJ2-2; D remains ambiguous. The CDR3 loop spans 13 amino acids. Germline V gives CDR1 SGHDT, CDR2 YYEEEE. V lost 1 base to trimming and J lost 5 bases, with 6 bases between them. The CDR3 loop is CASSLQPTGELFF. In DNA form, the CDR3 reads TGTGCCAGCAGCTTGCAGCCTACCGGGGAGCTGTTTTTT. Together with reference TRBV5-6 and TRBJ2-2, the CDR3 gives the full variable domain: DAGVTQSPTHLIKTRGQQVTLRCSPKSGHDTVSWYQQALGQGPQFIFQYYEEEERQRGNFPDRFSGHQFPNYSSELNVNALLLGDSALYLCASSLQPTGELFFGEGSRLTVL.

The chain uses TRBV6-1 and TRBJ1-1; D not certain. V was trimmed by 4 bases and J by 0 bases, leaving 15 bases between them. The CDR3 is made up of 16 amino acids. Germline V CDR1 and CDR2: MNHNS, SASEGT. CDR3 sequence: CASSGESGNMNTEAFF. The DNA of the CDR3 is TGTGCCAGCAGTGGGGAGTCGGGAAACATGAACACTGAAGCTTTCTTT.

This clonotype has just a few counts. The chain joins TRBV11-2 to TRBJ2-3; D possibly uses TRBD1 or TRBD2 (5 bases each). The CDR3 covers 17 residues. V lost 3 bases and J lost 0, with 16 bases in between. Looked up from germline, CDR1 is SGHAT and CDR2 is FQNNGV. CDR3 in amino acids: CASSFSHGALSTDTQYF. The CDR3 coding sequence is TGTGCCAGCAGCTTTTCCCACGGGGCCCTTAGCACAGATACGCAGTATTTT.

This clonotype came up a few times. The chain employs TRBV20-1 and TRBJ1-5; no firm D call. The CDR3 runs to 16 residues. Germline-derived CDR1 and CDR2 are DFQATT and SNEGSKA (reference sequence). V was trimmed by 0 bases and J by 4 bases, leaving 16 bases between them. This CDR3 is CSAREAGIFGNQPQHF. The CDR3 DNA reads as TGCAGTGCTAGAGAGGCAGGCATCTTTGGGAATCAGCCCCAGCATTTT.

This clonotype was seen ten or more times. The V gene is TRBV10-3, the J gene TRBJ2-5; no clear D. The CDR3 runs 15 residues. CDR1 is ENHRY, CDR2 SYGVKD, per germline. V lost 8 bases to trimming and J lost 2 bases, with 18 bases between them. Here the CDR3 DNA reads TGTGCCATCTCGGGTAGTCTGACCACTCAAGAGACCCAGTACTTC. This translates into CAISGSLTTQETQYF.

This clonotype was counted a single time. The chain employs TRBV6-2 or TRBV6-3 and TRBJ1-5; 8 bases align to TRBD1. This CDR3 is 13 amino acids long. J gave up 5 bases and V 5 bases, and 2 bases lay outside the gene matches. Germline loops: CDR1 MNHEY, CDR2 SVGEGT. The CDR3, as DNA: TGTGCCAGCAGTACAGGGGGTCATCAGCCCCAGCATTTT. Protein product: CASSTGGHQPQHF.

This chain's CDR3 is CASSVGAGGTQYF. DNA of the CDR3: TGTGCCAGCAGCGTAGGGGCGGGAGGTACGCAGTATTTT. The rearrangement links TRBV9 to TRBJ2-3; TRBD2 matches 8 bases. V was clipped by 0 bases and J by 8 bases; unmatched bases: 2. This CDR3 contains 13 residues. The germline V gene has CDR1 SGDLS and CDR2 YYNGEE.

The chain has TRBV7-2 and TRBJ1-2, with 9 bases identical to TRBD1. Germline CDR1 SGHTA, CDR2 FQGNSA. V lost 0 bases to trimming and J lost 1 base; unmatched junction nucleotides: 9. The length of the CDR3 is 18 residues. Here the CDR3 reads CASSLALFGTGYNYGYTF. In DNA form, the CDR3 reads TGTGCCAGCAGCTTAGCTTTATTTGGGACAGGGTATAACTATGGCTACACCTTC.

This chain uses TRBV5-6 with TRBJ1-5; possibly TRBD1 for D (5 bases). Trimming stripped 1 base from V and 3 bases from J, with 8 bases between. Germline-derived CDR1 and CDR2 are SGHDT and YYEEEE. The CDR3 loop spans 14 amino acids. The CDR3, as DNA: TGTGCCAGCAGCTTGAGGGACTACAATCAGCCCCAGCATTTT. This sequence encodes CASSLRDYNQPQHF.

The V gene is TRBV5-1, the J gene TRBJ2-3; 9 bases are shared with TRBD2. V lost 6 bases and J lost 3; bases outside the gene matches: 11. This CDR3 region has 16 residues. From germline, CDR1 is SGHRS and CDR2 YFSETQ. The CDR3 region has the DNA TGCGCCAGCACGGAGAGTAGTAGCGGGGGTACAGATACGCAGTATTTT. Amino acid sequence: CASTESSSGGTDTQYF.

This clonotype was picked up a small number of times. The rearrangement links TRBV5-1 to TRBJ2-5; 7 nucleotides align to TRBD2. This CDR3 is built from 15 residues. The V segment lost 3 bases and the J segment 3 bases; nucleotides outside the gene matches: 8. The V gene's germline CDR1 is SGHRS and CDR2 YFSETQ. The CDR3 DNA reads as TGCGCCAGCAGCTATACAGGACTAGGGGAAGAGACCCAGTACTTC. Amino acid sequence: CASSYTGLGEETQYF. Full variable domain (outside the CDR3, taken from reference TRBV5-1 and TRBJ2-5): KAGVTQTPRYLIKTRGQQVTLSCSPISGHRSVSWYQQTPGQGLQFLFEYFSETQRNKGNFPGRFSGRQFSNSRSEMNVSTLELGDSALYLCASSYTGLGEETQYFGPGTRLLVL.

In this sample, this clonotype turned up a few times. CDR3 in DNA: TGCAGTGCTACCGTGATCTCGGACGGCAATAATGAGCAGTTCTTC. As protein: CSATVISDGNNEQFF. V is TRBV20-1 and J is TRBJ2-1, with D hard to call. CDR3 size: 15 residues. Germline CDR1 DFQATT, CDR2 SNEGSKA (reference sequence). The V and J ends lost 4 bases and 7 bases respectively, with 20 bases between them.

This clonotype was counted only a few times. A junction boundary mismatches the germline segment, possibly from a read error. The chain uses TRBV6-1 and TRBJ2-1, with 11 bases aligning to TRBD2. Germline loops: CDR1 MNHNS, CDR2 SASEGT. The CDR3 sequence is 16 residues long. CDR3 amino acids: CASREAGLAGYNEQFF. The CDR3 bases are TGTGCCAGCAGAGAAGCCGGACTAGCGGGTTACAATGAGCAGTTCTTC.

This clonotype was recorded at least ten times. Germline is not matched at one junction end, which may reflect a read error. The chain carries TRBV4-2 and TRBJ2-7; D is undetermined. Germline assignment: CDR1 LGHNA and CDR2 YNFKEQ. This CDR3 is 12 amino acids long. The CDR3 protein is CASSQDLGEQYF. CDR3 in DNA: TGCGCCAGCAGCCAAGACCTGGGGGAGCAGTACTTC.

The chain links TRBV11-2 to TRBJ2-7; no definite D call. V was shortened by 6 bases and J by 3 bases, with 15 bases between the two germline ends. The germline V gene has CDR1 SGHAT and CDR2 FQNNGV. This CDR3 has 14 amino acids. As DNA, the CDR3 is TGTGCCAGCAGTTCGGCAGGTCGTAGCTACGAGCAGTACTTC. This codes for CASSSAGRSYEQYF.

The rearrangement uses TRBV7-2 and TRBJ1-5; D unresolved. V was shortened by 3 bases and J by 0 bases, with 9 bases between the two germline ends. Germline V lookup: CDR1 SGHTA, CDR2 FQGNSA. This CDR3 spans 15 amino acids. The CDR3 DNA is TGTGCCAGCAGCTTCGGGTCCCTTAGCAATCAGCCCCAGCATTTT. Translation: CASSFGSLSNQPQHF.

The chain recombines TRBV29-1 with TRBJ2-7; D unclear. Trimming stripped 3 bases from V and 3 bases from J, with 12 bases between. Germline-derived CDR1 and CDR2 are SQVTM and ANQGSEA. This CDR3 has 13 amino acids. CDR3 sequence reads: CSVDGGTVYEQYF. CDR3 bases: TGCAGCGTTGACGGCGGTACAGTCTACGAGCAGTACTTC.

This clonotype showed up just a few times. The DNA of the CDR3 is TGTGCCACTCTAACAGGTGTTGGTGGATCCTACGAGCAGTACTTC. Translation: CATLTGVGGSYEQYF. The rearrangement joins TRBV6-1 to TRBJ2-7; TRBD1 is a possible D gene (5 bases). The V and J ends lost 10 bases and 1 base respectively, with 20 bases between them. Germline-derived CDR1 and CDR2 are MNHNS and SASEGT. CDR3 length equals 15 residues.

The CDR3 reads CASSQHLSDSPLHF. In DNA form, the CDR3 reads TGTGCCAGCAGCCAGCACTTGAGTGACTCACCCCTCCACTTT. The rearrangement links TRBV14 to TRBJ1-6; D is ambiguous. CDR1 is SGHDN and CDR2 is FVKESK in the germline V gene. This CDR3 is built from 14 residues. V lost 3 bases, J lost 10 bases, and 13 bases lay in between.

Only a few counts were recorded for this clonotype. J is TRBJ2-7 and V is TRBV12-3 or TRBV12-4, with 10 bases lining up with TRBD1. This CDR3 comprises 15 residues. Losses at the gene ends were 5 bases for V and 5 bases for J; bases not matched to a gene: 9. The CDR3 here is CASSRGTGAADEQYF. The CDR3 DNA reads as TGTGCCAGCAGTCGGGGGACAGGGGCCGCCGACGAGCAGTACTTC.

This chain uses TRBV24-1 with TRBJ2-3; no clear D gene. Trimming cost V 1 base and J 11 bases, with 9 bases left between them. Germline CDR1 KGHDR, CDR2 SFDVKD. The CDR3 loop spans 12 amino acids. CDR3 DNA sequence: TGTGCCACCAGTGATTTAACCCTGGAGCAGTATTTT. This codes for CATSDLTLEQYF.